This T cell receptor beta chain was sequenced in a study of control samples from healthy donors and cancer patients. Sequenced by immunoSEQ multiplex PCR; TCRdb stores in-frame clones only, minus some. The sample has 75,000 to 95,000 clones; over 75% are singletons. The clonotype was recovered from a woman younger than 35 in good health. Sequencing input: blood.

CDR3 DNA: TGTGCCAGCAAGAAGGAATCAGGCTATAATTCACCCCTCCACTTT. Residues: CASKKESGYNSPLHF. V and J are TRBV6-5 and TRBJ1-6; no definite D call. V was pared by 7 bases and J by 3 bases, with 13 bases between. Germline V gene data show CDR1 as MNHEY and CDR2 as SVGAGI. CDR3 length: 15 residues.